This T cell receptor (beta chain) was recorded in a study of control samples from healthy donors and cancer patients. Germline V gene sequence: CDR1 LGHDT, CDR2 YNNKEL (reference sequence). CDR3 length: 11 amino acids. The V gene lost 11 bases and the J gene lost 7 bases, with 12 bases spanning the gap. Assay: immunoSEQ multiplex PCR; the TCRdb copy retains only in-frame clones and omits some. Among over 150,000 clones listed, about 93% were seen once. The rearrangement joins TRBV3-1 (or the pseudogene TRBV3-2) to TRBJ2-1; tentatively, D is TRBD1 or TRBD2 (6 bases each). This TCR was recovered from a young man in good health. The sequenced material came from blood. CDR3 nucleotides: TGTGCCGTTAGGGGGGCAAATGAGCAGTTCTTC. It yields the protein CAVRGANEQFF.